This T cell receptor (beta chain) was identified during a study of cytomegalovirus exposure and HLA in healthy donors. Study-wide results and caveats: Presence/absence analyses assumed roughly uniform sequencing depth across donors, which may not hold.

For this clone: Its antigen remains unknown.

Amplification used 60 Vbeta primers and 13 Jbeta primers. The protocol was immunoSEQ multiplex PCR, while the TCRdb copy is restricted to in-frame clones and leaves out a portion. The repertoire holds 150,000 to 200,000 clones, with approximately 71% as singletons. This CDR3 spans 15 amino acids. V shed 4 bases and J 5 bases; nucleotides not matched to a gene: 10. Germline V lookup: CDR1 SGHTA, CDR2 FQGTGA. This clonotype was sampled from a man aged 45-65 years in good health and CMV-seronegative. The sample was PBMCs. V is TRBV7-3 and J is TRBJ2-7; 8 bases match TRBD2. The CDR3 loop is CASSSQAGGLNEQYF. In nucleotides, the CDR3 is TGTGCCAGCAGCTCGCAGGCGGGGGGATTGAACGAGCAGTACTTC.